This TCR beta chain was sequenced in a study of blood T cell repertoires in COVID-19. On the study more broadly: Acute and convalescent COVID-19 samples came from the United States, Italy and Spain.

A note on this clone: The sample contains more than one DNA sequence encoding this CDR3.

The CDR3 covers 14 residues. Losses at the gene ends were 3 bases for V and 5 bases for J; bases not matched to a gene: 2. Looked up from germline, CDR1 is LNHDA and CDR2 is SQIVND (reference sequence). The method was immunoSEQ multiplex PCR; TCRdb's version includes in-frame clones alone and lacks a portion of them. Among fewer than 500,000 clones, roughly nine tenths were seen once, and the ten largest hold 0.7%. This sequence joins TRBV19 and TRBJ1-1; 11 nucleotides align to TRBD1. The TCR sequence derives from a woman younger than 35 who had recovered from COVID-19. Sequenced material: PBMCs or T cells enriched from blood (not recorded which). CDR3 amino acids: CASSIRDRGTEAFF. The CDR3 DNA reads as TGTGCCAGTAGTATCAGGGACAGGGGGACTGAAGCTTTCTTT. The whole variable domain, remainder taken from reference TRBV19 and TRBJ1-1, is DGGITQSPKYLFRKEGQNVTLSCEQNLNHDAMYWYRQDPGQGLRLIYYSQIVNDFQKGDIAEGYSVSREKKESFPLTVTSAQKNPTAFYLCASSIRDRGTEAFFGQGTRLTVV.